The 10 T cell receptor beta chains listed next were all sequenced from one sample in a study of cytomegalovirus exposure and HLA in healthy donors. Both 60 Vbeta primers and 13 Jbeta primers went into the PCR. Measured with immunoSEQ multiplex PCR; TCRdb has only the in-frame clones, and not every one. The sample carries 150,000 to 200,000 clones, approximately 71% recorded once. The specimen sequenced was PBMCs. These TCRs come from a man aged 50 to 59 in good health and CMV-seronegative.

The V and J genes are TRBV7-6 and TRBJ2-7; 9 bases align to TRBD2. The junction had 3 bases not matched to a gene; V was cut back by 2 bases and J by 1 base. Germline values: CDR1 SGHVS, CDR2 FNYEAQ. The CDR3 covers 15 residues. DNA of the CDR3: TGTGCCAGCAGCTTAAGACTAGCGGAGTCCTACGAGCAGTACTTC. It translates to CASSLRLAESYEQYF.

The chain carries TRBV7-2 and TRBJ2-7; 9 bases map to TRBD1. The CDR3 extends over 14 amino acids. J lost 4 bases, V lost 1 base, and 2 bases had no gene match. Germline CDR1 reads SGHTA; CDR2 reads FQGNSA. CDR3 in DNA: TGTGCCAGCAGCTTAGAGGACAGGGGATACGAGCAGTACTTC. This sequence encodes CASSLEDRGYEQYF.

This sequence joins TRBV28 and TRBJ2-5; 7 nucleotides align to TRBD1. Trimming removed 3 bases from V and 5 bases from J; junction bases left unmatched: 3. Germline assignment: CDR1 MDHEN and CDR2 SYDVKM. This CDR3 contains 13 residues. As DNA, the CDR3 is TGTGCCAGCAGTTTCGACAGGGTGGAGACCCAGTACTTC. Translated: CASSFDRVETQYF.

V usage is TRBV11-2 and J usage is TRBJ1-2; TRBD1 agrees at 9 bases. The germline V gene has CDR1 SGHAT and CDR2 FQNNGV. This CDR3 has 17 amino acids. V lost 5 bases and J lost 2; bases outside the gene matches: 12. The CDR3 spells CASSVWGEGTGNYGYTF. The CDR3 DNA follows: TGTGCCAGCAGCGTGTGGGGTGAGGGGACAGGGAACTATGGCTACACCTTC.

This rearrangement joins TRBV6-1 to TRBJ1-1; D may be TRBD1 (6 bases). The length of the CDR3 is 14 residues. Germline values: CDR1 MNHNS, CDR2 SASEGT. Deletions cut 6 bases from V and 2 bases from J, with 13 bases between. The CDR3 coding sequence is TGTGCCAGCAGCTGGAGACAGGCAAACACTGAAGCTTTCTTT. Protein sequence: CASSWRQANTEAFF.

CDR3 in amino acids: CATFLTGGANYGYTF. CDR3 in DNA: TGTGCCACCTTTCTCACAGGGGGAGCTAACTATGGCTACACCTTC. The chain is built from TRBV28 and TRBJ1-2; 8 bases line up with TRBD1. The CDR3 totals 15 residues. CDR1 and CDR2 (germline): MDHEN, SYDVKM. V dropped 10 bases and J dropped 0; count of bases not matched to a gene: 10.

CDR3 bases: TGTGCCAGCAGCACCCGGACAGGTTCGGGGACCCAGTACTTC. It is translated as CASSTRTGSGTQYF. The rearrangement links TRBV7-2 to TRBJ2-5; 7 bases fit TRBD1. Germline-derived CDR1 and CDR2 are SGHTA and FQGNSA. J was trimmed by 7 bases and V by 5 bases; bases with no gene match: 10. This CDR3 region has 14 residues.

The chain links TRBV6-5 to TRBJ2-1, with 7 bases fitting TRBD1. The length of the CDR3 is 13 residues. V lost 6 bases to trimming and J lost 8 bases; unmatched junction nucleotides: 7. In germline, CDR1 is MNHEY, CDR2 SVGAGI. For the CDR3, the DNA is TGTGCCAGCAGGGAGACAGGGCTCCATGAGCAGTTCTTC. This gives the protein CASRETGLHEQFF.

This clone was seen a few times. The chain links TRBV7-3 to TRBJ2-3, with D possibly TRBD1 on 6 matching bases. Trimming left V 4 bases short and J 4 bases short, with 12 bases between. The CDR3 is 14 amino acids. The V gene's germline CDR1 is SGHTA and CDR2 FQGTGA. The CDR3 sequence is CASSSGTSADTQYF. In DNA form, the CDR3 reads TGTGCCAGCAGCTCCGGGACATCGGCAGATACGCAGTATTTT.

This clone was seen a few times. The chain recombines TRBV11-2 with TRBJ2-1; 9 nucleotides agree with TRBD2. The CDR3 has 16 amino acids. Germline CDR1 reads SGHAT; CDR2 reads FQNNGV. The J segment lost 4 bases and the V segment lost 6 bases, leaving 10 bases of the junction unmatched. CDR3 nucleotides: TGTGCCAGCAGTCTCTTGGGCGGGGGGGCATACAATGAGCAGTTCTTC. Its translation: CASSLLGGGAYNEQFF.